This T cell receptor beta chain is drawn from a study of T cells in Graves' hyperthyroidism and ophthalmopathy. Broader study findings: Appearing also in blood were most of the thyroid clonotypes expanded above 0.001.

This CDR3 is 15 amino acids long. Losses at the gene ends were 6 bases for V and 2 bases for J; bases not matched to a gene: 7. Germline CDR1 reads MNHEY; CDR2 reads SMNVEV (reference sequence). This clonotype has a count of ten or more. As yet, its antigen is unknown. RNA transcripts gave rise to amplified TCR beta CDR3 regions. First-round RT-PCR targeting the TCR CDR3 was performed with the HTBI primer set. One entry per CDR3 protein results from TCRdb running MiXCR on the multiplex PCR reads. The sample lists almost 600,000 distinct CDR3 sequences; 11% to 15% were seen once. Each diagnosis drew on symptoms, thyroxine, TRAb, thyroid ultrasound and orbital computed tomography findings.

Sequencing used blood. The rearrangement uses TRBV27 and TRBJ2-3, with TRBD1 matching over 8 bases. This clonotype was obtained from a woman aged 30 to 39 with Graves' hyperthyroidism that later progressed to Graves' ophthalmopathy. CDR3 protein: CASSQTGDITDTQYF. As DNA, the CDR3 is TGTGCCAGCAGCCAGACAGGGGATATCACAGATACGCAGTATTTT.